The 17 T cell receptor beta chains given below trace back to one sample, sequenced in a study of PD-L1 blockade in urothelial cancer. Sequencing was performed with immunoSEQ multiplex PCR; in TCRdb, only in-frame clones are kept and a portion is missing. The sample includes about 52,000 clones, roughly 80% of them seen just once. The specimen was PBMCs, collected around atezolizumab (anti-PD-L1) treatment. The receptor source for this set is a man in his sixties or seventies with urothelial cancer.

The chain has TRBV7-9 and TRBJ2-3; perhaps TRBD1 as D (6 bases). This CDR3 has 14 residues. With 3 bases removed from V and 0 bases from J, the gap between germline ends came to 7 bases. Germline assignment: CDR1 SEHNR and CDR2 FQNEAQ (reference sequence). The CDR3 coding sequence is TGTGCCAGCAGCTTGGACAGAAGCACAGATACGCAGTATTTT. It yields the protein CASSLDRSTDTQYF.

This sequence joins TRBV16 and TRBJ1-5, with TRBD1 matching over 12 bases. Trimming took 4 bases from V and 1 from J; bases not matched to a gene: 14. Germline V lookup: CDR1 KGHSY, CDR2 FQNENV. The CDR3 extends over 20 amino acids. This CDR3 reads CASSLPPGQGAFKSNQPQHF. The CDR3 nucleotides are TGTGCCAGCAGCCTCCCACCGGGACAGGGGGCGTTTAAAAGCAATCAGCCCCAGCATTTT.

The genes are TRBV6-1 and TRBJ1-5, with 7 bases that match TRBD1. This CDR3 region has 14 residues. V was pared by 7 bases and J by 7 bases, with 10 bases of the junction left unmatched. Germline CDR1 reads MNHNS; CDR2 reads SASEGT. The CDR3 sequence: CASTRQGSQQPQHF. CDR3 DNA: TGTGCCAGCACTAGACAGGGAAGTCAACAGCCCCAGCATTTT.

This chain joins TRBV7-2 and TRBJ2-7; 8 positions match TRBD2. The CDR3 totals 17 residues. The germline gives CDR1 SGHTA, CDR2 FQGNSA. J lost 2 bases, V lost 5 bases, and 14 bases had no gene match. In DNA form, the CDR3 reads TGTGCCAGCAGCGACCCCGAACTAGCGGAGTTCCCCTACGAGCAGTACTTC. Its protein is CASSDPELAEFPYEQYF.

The chain combines TRBV6-6 with TRBJ2-1, with D maybe TRBD1 (5 bases). With 6 bases removed from V and 8 bases from J, the gap between germline ends came to 11 bases. Germline assignment: CDR1 MNHNY and CDR2 SVGAGI (reference sequence). The CDR3 totals 12 residues. CDR3 in DNA: TGTGCCAGCAGCCCTCAGGGTGATGAGCAGTTCTTC. As protein: CASSPQGDEQFF.

The chain uses TRBV4-1 and TRBJ2-7, with D tentatively TRBD1 (6 bases). This CDR3 region has 14 residues. The V end lost 0 bases, the J end lost 3 bases, and 9 bases lay between the germline ends. Germline V gene lookup returns CDR1 MGHRA and CDR2 YSYEKL. The CDR3 sequence: CASSQEAGVYEQYF. CDR3 in DNA: TGCGCCAGCAGCCAAGAGGCAGGGGTCTACGAGCAGTACTTC.

This clone came up many times. The chain uses TRBV4-3 and TRBJ1-2, with no clear D. Germline values: CDR1 LGHNA, CDR2 YSLEER. The length of the CDR3 is 15 residues. Trimming took off 3 bases at V and 3 bases at J, with 14 bases between the two ends. CDR3 sequence reads: CASSQHTTADYGYTF. The CDR3 DNA reads TGCGCCAGCAGCCAGCACACAACGGCGGACTATGGCTACACCTTC.

V usage is TRBV29-1 and J usage is TRBJ1-2, with 10 positions matching TRBD1. Unmatched junction bases numbered 6, after V lost 6 bases and J lost 5 bases. This CDR3 has 13 amino acids. In germline, CDR1 is SQVTM, CDR2 ANQGSEA. The CDR3 sequence is CSVPGTGVYGYTF. In DNA, the CDR3 is TGCAGCGTCCCCGGGACAGGGGTTTATGGCTACACCTTC.

This chain connects TRBV6-6 to TRBJ2-6, with TRBD2 as a possible D gene (5 bases). Germline V lookup: CDR1 MNHNY, CDR2 SVGAGI (reference sequence). The length of the CDR3 is 16 residues. V lost 2 bases to trimming and J lost 4 bases, with 12 bases between them. CDR3 DNA: TGTGCCAGCAGTTACCCACCCGGGGTGGGGGCCAACGTCCTGACTTTC. This sequence encodes CASSYPPGVGANVLTF.

The rearrangement joins TRBV19 to TRBJ1-5; D is unresolved. The CDR3 has 18 amino acids. V was cut by 0 bases and J by 0 bases, with 15 bases left in between. Germline lookup yields CDR1 LNHDA and CDR2 SQIVND (reference sequence). The DNA for the CDR3 is TGTGCCAGTAGTATAGATCTAGGAGCGGGCAATAGCAATCAGCCCCAGCATTTT. Its protein product is CASSIDLGAGNSNQPQHF.

This chain uses TRBV5-1 with TRBJ1-1, with a tentative D call TRBD1 (5 bases). Trimming removed 0 bases from V and 0 bases from J, with 12 bases in between. The CDR3 runs to 16 residues. Germline values: CDR1 SGHRS, CDR2 YFSETQ. This chain's CDR3 is CASSLAGDSLNTEAFF. In nucleotides, the CDR3 is TGCGCCAGCAGCTTGGCAGGCGACAGCCTGAACACTGAAGCTTTCTTT.

This chain joins TRBV19 and TRBJ1-2; the match to TRBD1 covers 7 bases. V gave up 7 bases and J gave up 8 bases; unmatched junction bases: 16. This CDR3 comprises 15 residues. Germline V gene lookup returns CDR1 LNHDA and CDR2 SQIVND (reference sequence). CDR3 in DNA: TGTGCCAGTACCAACTCTAGACAGGGTTTCTGGGGCTACACCTTC. Residues: CASTNSRQGFWGYTF.

The chain is built from TRBV15 and TRBJ1-6, with D uncertain. The germline CDR1 and CDR2 sequences are LNHNV and YYDKDF (reference sequence). The CDR3 loop spans 17 amino acids. V dropped 0 bases and J dropped 4 bases, with 13 bases sitting between them. CDR3 amino acids: CATSRDLFWEYNSPLHF. The CDR3 coding sequence is TGTGCCACCAGCAGAGATCTCTTCTGGGAGTATAATTCACCCCTCCACTTT.

The chain recombines TRBV27 with TRBJ2-7; D remains ambiguous. CDR1 is MNHEY and CDR2 is SMNVEV in the germline V gene (reference sequence). The V and J ends lost 2 bases and 0 bases respectively, with 11 bases between them. CDR3 length: 15 amino acids. CDR3 in DNA: TGTGCCAGCAGTTTAGGGCAAGAGAGCTCCTACGAGCAGTACTTC. Its translation: CASSLGQESSYEQYF.

By frequency in the sample, this clone is medium-sized (0.01 to 0.1%). V usage is TRBV7-2 and J usage is TRBJ2-7; 7 bases line up with TRBD1. V gave up 5 bases and J gave up 5 bases; unmatched junction bases: 6. The CDR3 covers 13 residues. Per germline, CDR1 SGHTA and CDR2 FQGNSA. In DNA, the CDR3 is TGTGCCAGCAGCCAACAGGGGTCGGACGAGCAGTACTTC. This translates into CASSQQGSDEQYF.

The V and J genes are TRBV5-1 and TRBJ1-1, with 10 nucleotides matching TRBD1. Germline V lookup: CDR1 SGHRS, CDR2 YFSETQ. CDR3 length: 14 amino acids. V lost 4 bases and J lost 5; bases outside the gene matches: 5. This CDR3 reads CASSRGTGATEAFF. The CDR3 nucleotides are TGCGCCAGCAGCCGCGGGACAGGGGCAACTGAAGCTTTCTTT.

The rearrangement uses TRBV6-1 and TRBJ2-7; tentative D call: TRBD2 (7 bases). CDR1 MNHNS and CDR2 SASEGT come from the germline V gene. The V end lost 7 bases, the J end lost 2 bases, and 18 bases lay between the germline ends. The CDR3 is 15 amino acids. The CDR3 is CASTRTRGATYEQYF. The CDR3 DNA reads as TGTGCCAGCACCCGAACACGGGGGGCAACCTACGAGCAGTACTTC.